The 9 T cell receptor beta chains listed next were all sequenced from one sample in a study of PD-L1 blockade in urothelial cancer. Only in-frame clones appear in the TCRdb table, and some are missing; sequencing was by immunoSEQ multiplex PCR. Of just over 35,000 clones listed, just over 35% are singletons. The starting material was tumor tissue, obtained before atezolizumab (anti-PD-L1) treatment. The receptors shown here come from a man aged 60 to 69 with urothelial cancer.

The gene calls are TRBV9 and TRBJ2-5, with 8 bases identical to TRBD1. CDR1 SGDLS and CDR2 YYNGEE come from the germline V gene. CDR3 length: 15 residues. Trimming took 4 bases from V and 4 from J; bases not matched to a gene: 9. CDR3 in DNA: TGTGCCAGCAGCCCAACCGACAGGGGACGAGAGACCCAGTACTTC. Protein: CASSPTDRGRETQYF.

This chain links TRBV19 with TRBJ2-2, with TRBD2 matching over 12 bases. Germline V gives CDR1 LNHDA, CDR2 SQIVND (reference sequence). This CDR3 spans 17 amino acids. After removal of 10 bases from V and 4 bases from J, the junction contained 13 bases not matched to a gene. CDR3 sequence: CAIMATSGSRVTGELFF. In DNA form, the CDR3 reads TGTGCCATAATGGCGACTAGCGGGAGCCGGGTCACCGGGGAGCTGTTTTTT.

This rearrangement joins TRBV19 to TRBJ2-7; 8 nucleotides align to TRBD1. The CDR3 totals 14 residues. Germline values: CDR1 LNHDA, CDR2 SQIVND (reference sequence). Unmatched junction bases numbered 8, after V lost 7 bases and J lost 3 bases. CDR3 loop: CASTRDRKYYEQYF. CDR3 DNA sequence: TGTGCCAGTACAAGGGACAGGAAATACTACGAGCAGTACTTC.

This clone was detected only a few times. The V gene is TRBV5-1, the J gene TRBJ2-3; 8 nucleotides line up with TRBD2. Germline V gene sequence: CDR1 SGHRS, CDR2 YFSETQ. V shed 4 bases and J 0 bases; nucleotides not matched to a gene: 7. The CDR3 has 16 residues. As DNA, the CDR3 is TGCGCCAGCAGCGCCCGGGGGGGAAAGAGCACAGATACGCAGTATTTT. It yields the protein CASSARGGKSTDTQYF.

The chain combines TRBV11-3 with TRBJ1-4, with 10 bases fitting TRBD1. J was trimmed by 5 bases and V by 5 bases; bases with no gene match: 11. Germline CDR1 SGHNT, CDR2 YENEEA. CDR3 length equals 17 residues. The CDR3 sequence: CASSQAGQGPLNEKLFF. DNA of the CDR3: TGTGCCAGCAGCCAAGCGGGACAGGGGCCATTGAATGAAAAACTGTTTTTT.

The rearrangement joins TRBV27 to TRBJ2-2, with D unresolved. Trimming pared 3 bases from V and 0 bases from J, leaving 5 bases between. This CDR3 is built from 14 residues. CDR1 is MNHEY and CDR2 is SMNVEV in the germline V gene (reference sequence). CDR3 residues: CASSLYANTGELFF. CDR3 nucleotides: TGTGCCAGCAGTTTGTACGCGAACACCGGGGAGCTGTTTTTT.

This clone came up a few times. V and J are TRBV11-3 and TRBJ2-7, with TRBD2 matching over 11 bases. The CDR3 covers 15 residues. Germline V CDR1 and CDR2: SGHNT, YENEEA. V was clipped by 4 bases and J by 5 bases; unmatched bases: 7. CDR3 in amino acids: CASSSRLAGRHEQYF. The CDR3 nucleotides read TGTGCCAGCAGCTCAAGACTAGCGGGGCGCCACGAGCAGTACTTC.

The CDR3 is CASSYSSTGSEKLFF. The CDR3 DNA sequence: TGTGCCAGCAGTTACTCGAGCACAGGGAGTGAAAAACTGTTTTTT. The V call is TRBV6-8, the J call TRBJ1-4, with D tentatively TRBD1 (6 bases). V lost 0 bases, J lost 7 bases, and 12 bases lay in between. CDR3 length: 15 amino acids. Germline V lookup: CDR1 MNHGY, CDR2 SAAAGT.

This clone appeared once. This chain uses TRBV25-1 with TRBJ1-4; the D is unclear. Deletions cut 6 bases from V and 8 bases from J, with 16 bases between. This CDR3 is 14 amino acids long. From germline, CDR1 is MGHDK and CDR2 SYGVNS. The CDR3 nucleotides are TGTGCCAGCAGCCCTGTAGGTAGCGGCGAAAAACTGTTTTTT. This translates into CASSPVGSGEKLFF. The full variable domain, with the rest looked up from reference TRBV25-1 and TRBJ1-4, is EADIYQTPRYLVIGTGKKITLECSQTMGHDKMYWYQQDPGMELHLIHYSYGVNSTEKGDLSSESTVSRIRTEHFPLTLESARPSHTSQYLCASSPVGSGEKLFFGSGTQLSVL.